These 17 T cell receptor beta chains came from one sample sequenced in a study of CD8 T cells in ankylosing spondylitis (dated by TCRdb to 2017 to 2019). The antigens of these receptors remain unknown. Libraries were prepared through 5' RACE. For sequencing, an Illumina HiSeq 2500 was employed. TCRdb ran its own pipeline on the public reads, namely fastp trimming at Q25 and MiXCR clone calling, and kept in-frame beta chains. Rows are combined by CDR3 protein, so each entry shows the most common genes and DNA. For this sample the table gives approximately 220,000 distinct CDR3 sequences, of which 15% to 20% were detected only once. Roughly 46% of the sample is taken by the ten largest. Broad study findings and their caveats: A TCR beta motif made up of seven or eight highly homologous amino acid variants appeared to be characteristic of blood from ankylosing spondylitis patients.

Sample: blood, either unsorted or a sorted T cell fraction (not recorded which). The source of these receptors is a male donor with ankylosing spondylitis.

This chain uses TRBV9 with TRBJ2-1; D may be TRBD1 (6 bases). This CDR3 region has 13 residues. Germline V lookup: CDR1 SGDLS, CDR2 YYNGEE. V lost 3 bases and J 8 bases, leaving 12 bases between the germline ends. For the CDR3, the DNA is TGTGCCAGCAGCGGTAGTGACAGGTATGAGCAGTTCTTC. Its protein product is CASSGSDRYEQFF.

The chain combines TRBV9 with TRBJ2-7, with 8 bases matching TRBD2. The CDR3 sequence is 12 residues long. V lost 3 bases, J lost 7 bases, and 3 bases stayed unmatched. CDR1 and CDR2 from the germline V gene are SGDLS and YYNGEE. DNA for the CDR3: TGTGCCAGCAGCGCTCCTAGCGGGGAGCAGTACTTC. This codes for CASSAPSGEQYF.

This clonotype came up a few times. J is TRBJ2-7 and V is TRBV20-1, with D possibly being TRBD2 (6 bases). CDR3 length: 12 amino acids. The germline V gene encodes CDR1 DFQATT and CDR2 SNEGSKA (reference sequence). V lost 0 bases, J lost 6 bases, and 9 bases lay in between. The CDR3 spells CSARDRLGEQYF. In nucleotides, the CDR3 is TGCAGTGCTAGAGATCGACTAGGCGAGCAGTACTTC.

The V gene is TRBV7-9, the J gene TRBJ2-1; a weak D match, TRBD2 (6 bases). The CDR3 totals 12 residues. V lost 5 bases and J lost 10, with 12 bases in between. Germline V lookup: CDR1 SEHNR, CDR2 FQNEAQ (reference sequence). CDR3 nucleotides: TGTGCCAGCAGCATGACTAGTGGCGAGCAGTTCTTC. As protein: CASSMTSGEQFF. The full variable domain, with the rest looked up from reference TRBV7-9 and TRBJ2-1, is DTGVSQNPRHKITKRGQNVTFRCDPISEHNRLYWYRQTLGQGPEFLTYFQNEAQLEKSRLLSDRFSAERPKGSFSTLEIQRTEQGDSAMYLCASSMTSGEQFFGPGTRLTVL.

This clonotype was counted between two and nine times. J is TRBJ1-1 and V is TRBV10-2; D possibly corresponds to TRBD1 (5 bases). Germline CDR1 reads WSHSY; CDR2 reads SAAADI. V gave up 8 bases and J gave up 5 bases, with 18 bases separating them. The CDR3 consists of 14 residues. The CDR3 nucleotides are TGCGCCAGCTGGACTGGGGGGGTAGGGACTGAAGCTTTCTTT. This encodes CASWTGGVGTEAFF.

This clonotype occurred a few times. One end of the junction does not line up with germline, which may come from a read error. This chain's CDR3 is CASSEWAPETGELVF. The CDR3 bases are TGTGCCAGCAGTGAGTGGGCCCCGGAGACCGGGGAGCTGGTTTTT. The rearrangement uses TRBV2 and TRBJ2-2, with a possible D match to TRBD2 (5 bases). This CDR3 region has 15 residues. Per the germline V gene, CDR1 is SNHLY and CDR2 is FYNNEI.

The chain employs TRBV9 and TRBJ2-2; tentative D call: TRBD2 (6 bases). This CDR3 region has 14 residues. V was trimmed by 2 bases and J by 3 bases, leaving 8 bases between them. Germline lookup yields CDR1 SGDLS and CDR2 YYNGEE. Here the CDR3 DNA reads TGTGCCAGCAGCGTTGGGGACTACACCGGGGAGCTGTTTTTT. It translates to CASSVGDYTGELFF.

The rearrangement links TRBV19 to TRBJ2-2; the D gene is possibly TRBD1 (8 bases). V lost 6 bases, J lost 4 bases, and 15 bases lay in between. CDR3 length equals 15 residues. The germline V gene encodes CDR1 LNHDA and CDR2 SQIVND (reference sequence). The CDR3 is CASRGGTGRTGELFF. The CDR3 DNA reads as TGTGCCAGTAGGGGGGGGACAGGACGCACCGGGGAGCTGTTTTTT.

This chain uses TRBV11-2 with TRBJ2-1; 7 positions match TRBD2. This CDR3 spans 15 amino acids. The ends lost 1 base at V and 8 bases at J; junction bases unmatched: 8. Germline V lookup: CDR1 SGHAT, CDR2 FQNNGV. The CDR3 DNA reads as TGTGCCAGCAGCTTAGCGCGGGAGTGGGGCTATGAGCAGTTCTTC. Protein product: CASSLAREWGYEQFF.

This clonotype appeared a few times. The chain is built from TRBV4-3 and TRBJ2-4; D is possibly TRBD2 (5 bases). The CDR3 runs to 14 residues. Trimming cost V 0 bases and J 8 bases, with 11 bases left between them. The germline gives CDR1 LGHNA, CDR2 YSLEER. The CDR3 coding sequence is TGCGCCAGCAGCCAAGAGGAACGGCGGGACATTCAGTACTTC. Residues: CASSQEERRDIQYF.

This clonotype was seen a few times. CDR3 DNA sequence: TGCAGTGCTAGAGATGTAGGACTAGCGTCGAGCTCCTACAATGAGCAGTTCTTC. Protein product: CSARDVGLASSSYNEQFF. The V call is TRBV20-1, the J call TRBJ2-1; 9 positions agree with TRBD2. Germline V gene sequence: CDR1 DFQATT, CDR2 SNEGSKA (reference sequence). This CDR3 comprises 18 residues. With 0 bases clipped from V and 0 bases from J, the junction kept 9 bases outside the gene matches.

The chain couples TRBV27 to TRBJ2-3; 10 bases line up with TRBD2. The CDR3 totals 16 residues. The V gene's germline CDR1 is MNHEY and CDR2 SMNVEV (reference sequence). The ends lost 3 bases at V and 4 bases at J; junction bases unmatched: 7. The CDR3: CASSFLAGGGADTQYF. The CDR3 DNA is TGTGCCAGCAGTTTCTTAGCGGGAGGCGGTGCAGATACGCAGTATTTT.

The chain combines TRBV2 with TRBJ2-1; the match to TRBD2 covers 7 bases. The germline V gene encodes CDR1 SNHLY and CDR2 FYNNEI. Unmatched junction bases numbered 3, after V lost 2 bases and J lost 2 bases. This CDR3 spans 15 amino acids. In DNA form, the CDR3 reads TGTGCCAGCAGTGAACGGGAGGTGCCCTACAATGAGCAGTTCTTC. As protein: CASSEREVPYNEQFF.

This sequence joins TRBV5-4 and TRBJ2-2; TRBD2 matches 7 bases. Germline V gives CDR1 SGHNT, CDR2 YYREEE (reference sequence). CDR3 length: 17 amino acids. Losses at the gene ends were 4 bases for V and 4 bases for J; bases not matched to a gene: 13. The CDR3 DNA reads as TGTGCCAGCAGCGGACCCGGCCTAGCGGATCTCACCGGGGAGCTGTTTTTT. Translation gives CASSGPGLADLTGELFF.

This clonotype was seen only a few times. The chain is built from TRBV4-1 and TRBJ2-7; maybe TRBD2 (6 bases). CDR1 is MGHRA, CDR2 YSYEKL, per germline. V dropped 0 bases and J dropped 0 bases, with 21 bases sitting between them. The CDR3 spans 19 residues. The CDR3 is CASSQDFVLGGMNSYEQYF. For the CDR3, the DNA is TGCGCCAGCAGCCAAGATTTCGTTCTGGGGGGAATGAACTCCTACGAGCAGTACTTC.

The rearrangement links TRBV28 to TRBJ2-2; D unclear. The germline gives CDR1 MDHEN, CDR2 SYDVKM. V gave up 3 bases and J gave up 7 bases, with 6 bases separating them. CDR3 size: 12 residues. CDR3 in amino acids: CASSLDHGELFF. DNA for the CDR3: TGTGCCAGCAGTTTGGACCACGGGGAGCTGTTTTTT.

This clonotype was observed a few times. V usage is TRBV6-1 and J usage is TRBJ1-2; D unclear. Trimming cost V 5 bases and J 0 bases, with 13 bases left between them. Germline V gives CDR1 MNHNS, CDR2 SASEGT. The CDR3 totals 15 residues. In nucleotides, the CDR3 is TGTGCCAGCAGTACCCTCGGGAATACTAACTATGGCTACACCTTC. Translated: CASSTLGNTNYGYTF.